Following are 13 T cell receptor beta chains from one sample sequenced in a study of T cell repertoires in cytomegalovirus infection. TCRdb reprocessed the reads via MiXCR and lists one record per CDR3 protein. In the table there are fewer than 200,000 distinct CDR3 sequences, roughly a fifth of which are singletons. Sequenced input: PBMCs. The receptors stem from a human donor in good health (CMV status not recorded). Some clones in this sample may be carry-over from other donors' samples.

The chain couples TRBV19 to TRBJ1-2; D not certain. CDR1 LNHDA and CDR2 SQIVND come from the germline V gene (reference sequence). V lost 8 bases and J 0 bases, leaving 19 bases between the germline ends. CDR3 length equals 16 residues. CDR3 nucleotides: TGTGCCAGTTCGACGTCGGCGACCCCGTCTAACTATGGCTACACCTTC. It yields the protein CASSTSATPSNYGYTF.

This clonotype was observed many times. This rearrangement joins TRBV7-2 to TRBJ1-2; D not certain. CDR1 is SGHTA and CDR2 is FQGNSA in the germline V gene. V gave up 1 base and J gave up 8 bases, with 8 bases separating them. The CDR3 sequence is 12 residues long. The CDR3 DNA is TGTGCCAGCAGCTTAGACAGTGTGGGCTACACCTTC. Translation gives CASSLDSVGYTF.

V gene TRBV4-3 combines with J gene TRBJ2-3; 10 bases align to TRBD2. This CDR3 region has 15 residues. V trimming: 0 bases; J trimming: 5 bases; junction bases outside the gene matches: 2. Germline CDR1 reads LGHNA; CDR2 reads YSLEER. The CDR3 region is CASSQEAGGQDTQYF. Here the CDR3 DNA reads TGCGCCAGCAGCCAAGAAGCGGGAGGGCAAGATACGCAGTATTTT.

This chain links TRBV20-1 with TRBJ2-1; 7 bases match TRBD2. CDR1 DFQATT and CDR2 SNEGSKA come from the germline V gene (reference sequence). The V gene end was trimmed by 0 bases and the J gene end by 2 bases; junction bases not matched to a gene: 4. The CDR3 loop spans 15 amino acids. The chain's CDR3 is CSARDGLAAYNEQFF. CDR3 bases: TGCAGTGCTAGAGATGGTCTAGCGGCCTACAATGAGCAGTTCTTC.

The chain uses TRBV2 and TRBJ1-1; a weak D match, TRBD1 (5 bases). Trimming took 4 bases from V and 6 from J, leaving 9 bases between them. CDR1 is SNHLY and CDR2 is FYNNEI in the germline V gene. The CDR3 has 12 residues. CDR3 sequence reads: CASSGTGPEAFF. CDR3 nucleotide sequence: TGTGCCAGCAGTGGGACGGGACCTGAAGCTTTCTTT.

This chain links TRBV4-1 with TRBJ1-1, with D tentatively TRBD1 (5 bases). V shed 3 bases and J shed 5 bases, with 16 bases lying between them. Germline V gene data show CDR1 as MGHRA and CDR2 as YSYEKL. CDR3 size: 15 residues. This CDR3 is CASSHAGQGGTEAFF. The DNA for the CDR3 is TGCGCCAGCAGCCACGCGGGGCAGGGTGGGACTGAAGCTTTCTTT.

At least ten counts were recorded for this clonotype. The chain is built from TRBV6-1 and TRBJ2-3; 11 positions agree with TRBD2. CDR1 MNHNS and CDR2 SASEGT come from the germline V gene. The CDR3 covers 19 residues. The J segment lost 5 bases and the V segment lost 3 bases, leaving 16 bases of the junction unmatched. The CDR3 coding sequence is TGTGCCAGCAGTGACGCACTCCTAGCGGGAGGCCCCTTAGGAGATACGCAGTATTTT. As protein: CASSDALLAGGPLGDTQYF.

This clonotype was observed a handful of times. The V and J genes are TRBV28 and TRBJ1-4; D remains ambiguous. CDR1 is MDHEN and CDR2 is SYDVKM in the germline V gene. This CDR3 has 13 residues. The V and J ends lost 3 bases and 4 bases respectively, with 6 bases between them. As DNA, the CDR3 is TGTGCCAGCAGTTTTGTAGTTAATGAAAAACTGTTTTTT. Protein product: CASSFVVNEKLFF.

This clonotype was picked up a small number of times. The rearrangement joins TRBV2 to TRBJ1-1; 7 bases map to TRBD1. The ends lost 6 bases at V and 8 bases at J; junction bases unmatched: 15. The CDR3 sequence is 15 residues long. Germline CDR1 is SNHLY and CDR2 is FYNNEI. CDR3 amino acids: CASRVFGTVIREAFF. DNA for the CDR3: TGTGCCAGCAGAGTCTTCGGGACAGTCATCAGAGAAGCTTTCTTT.

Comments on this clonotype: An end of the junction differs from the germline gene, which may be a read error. CDR3 region: CASSQGTFSGNTIYF. The CDR3 DNA sequence: TGTGCCAGCAGTCAAGGCACCTTCTCTGGAAACACCATATATTTT. The gene calls are TRBV3-1 and TRBJ1-3; no firm D call. In germline, CDR1 is LGHDT, CDR2 YNNKEL (reference sequence). This CDR3 is built from 15 residues.

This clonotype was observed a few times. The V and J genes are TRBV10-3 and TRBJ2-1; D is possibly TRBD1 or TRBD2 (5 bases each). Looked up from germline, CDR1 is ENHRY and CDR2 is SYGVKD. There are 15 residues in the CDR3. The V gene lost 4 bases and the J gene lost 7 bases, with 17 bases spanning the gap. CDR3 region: CAISAGLAGVNEQFF. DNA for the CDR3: TGTGCCATCAGTGCGGGGCTAGCAGGAGTAAATGAGCAGTTCTTC.

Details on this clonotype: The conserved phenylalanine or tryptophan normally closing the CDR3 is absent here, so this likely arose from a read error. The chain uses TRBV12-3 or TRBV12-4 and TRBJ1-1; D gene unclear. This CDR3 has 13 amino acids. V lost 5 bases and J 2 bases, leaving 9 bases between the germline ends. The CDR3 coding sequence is TGTGCCAGCAGTCTTACACAAAACACTGAAGCTTTCCTT. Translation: CASSLTQNTEAFL.

CDR3 protein: CSARPPLGGRASDTQYF. Written as DNA, the CDR3 is TGCAGTGCTAGACCTCCGCTGGGGGGGAGGGCCTCAGATACGCAGTATTTT. The V call is TRBV20-1, the J call TRBJ2-3, with TRBD2 matching over 7 bases. Germline V gene lookup returns CDR1 DFQATT and CDR2 SNEGSKA (reference sequence). The CDR3 length is 17 residues. Losses at the gene ends were 2 bases for V and 4 bases for J; bases not matched to a gene: 15.